Sequencing of this T cell receptor (beta chain) was carried out in a study of blood T cell repertoires in COVID-19. Study overall: The study drew acute and convalescent COVID-19 samples from the United States, Italy and Spain. PBMCs, B-cell-depleted T cells, or T cells were the source of the cDNA or gDNA that made up the material.

V lost 5 bases and J lost 1; bases outside the gene matches: 9. CDR1 MDHEN and CDR2 SYDVKM come from the germline V gene. There are 17 residues in the CDR3. Source study methods: Estimated nucleated cell counts came from reference gene primer amplification. Clones were read by immunoSEQ multiplex PCR, and TCRdb kept only the in-frame ones, dropping some. V and J calls and clone size are as listed in that table; D and trimming were resolved from the DNA. The repertoire holds about 73,000 clones, with 90% as singletons. The chain links TRBV28 to TRBJ1-2; 11 positions agree with TRBD1. The sequencing sample was made of peripheral blood. This sequence originates from a woman between 18 and 29 years old with acute or convalescent COVID-19. The CDR3 sequence is CASSPATDRGLNYGYTF. The CDR3 DNA reads as TGTGCCAGCAGTCCAGCAACGGACAGGGGGCTTAACTATGGCTACACCTTC.